This T cell receptor beta chain was sequenced during a study of blood T cell repertoires in COVID-19. Overall study: COVID-19 samples, acute and convalescent, were from the United States, Italy and Spain. PBMCs, B-cell-depleted T cells, or T cells provided the cDNA or gDNA that made up the material.

The V gene's germline CDR1 is LNHDA and CDR2 SQIVND (reference sequence). This CDR3 has 16 residues. Trimming left V 9 bases short and J 4 bases short, with 22 bases between. Original processing notes: Amplification of reference gene primers was used by the study to estimate nucleated cell counts. Sequencing used immunoSEQ multiplex PCR; TCRdb keeps in-frame clones, though not all of them. V, J and clone size are taken as reported in that table, and D and trimming were inferred from the DNA itself. The table includes roughly 230,000 clones, 90% detected once. Recruited during active infection, patients (from Seattle) were subsequently followed longitudinally.

The receptor's source is a woman in her fifties or sixties with COVID-19, enrolled during active disease. The chain couples TRBV19 to TRBJ1-5, with a tentative D call TRBD1 (6 bases). Sequencing was performed on peripheral blood. CDR3 region: CASRTQEGGGNQPQHF. CDR3 DNA sequence: TGTGCCAGCAGGACCCAGGAGGGAGGGGGGAATCAGCCCCAGCATTTT.